At least ten counts were recorded for the clone carrying this T cell receptor beta chain. The antigen is not known. Arm-PCR of CDR3 regions and iRepertoire HTBI primers were used to build TCR beta libraries. MiXCR, applied by TCRdb to the multiplex PCR reads, yields one record per CDR3 protein. Among roughly 450,000 distinct CDR3 sequences listed, around 24% were seen once. The time point here: persistent/refractory GD, antithyroid drugs over 5 years with positive TRAb. PBMCs provided the RNA from which the TCR library was made. This record belongs to a study of regulatory T cells in long-lasting Graves disease. Study at large: Persistence in Graves' disease required over 5 years of antithyroid drugs plus positive TSH receptor antibodies. General study points: With a small sample size, accuracy may have been reduced.

The sequence was collected from a female donor with Graves disease. The sample in question was peripheral blood mononuclear cells (PBMCs), obtained when the disease was refractory, from a patient treated with antithyroid drugs.

CDR3 in DNA: TGTGCCAGCAGTAGGCTGGACAGAGAGACCCAGTACTTC. Protein: CASSRLDRETQYF. This chain links TRBV2 with TRBJ2-5, with TRBD1 as a possible D gene (6 bases). This CDR3 has 13 amino acids. V lost 5 bases and J lost 4, with 11 bases in between. Germline CDR1 and CDR2: SNHLY and FYNNEI.